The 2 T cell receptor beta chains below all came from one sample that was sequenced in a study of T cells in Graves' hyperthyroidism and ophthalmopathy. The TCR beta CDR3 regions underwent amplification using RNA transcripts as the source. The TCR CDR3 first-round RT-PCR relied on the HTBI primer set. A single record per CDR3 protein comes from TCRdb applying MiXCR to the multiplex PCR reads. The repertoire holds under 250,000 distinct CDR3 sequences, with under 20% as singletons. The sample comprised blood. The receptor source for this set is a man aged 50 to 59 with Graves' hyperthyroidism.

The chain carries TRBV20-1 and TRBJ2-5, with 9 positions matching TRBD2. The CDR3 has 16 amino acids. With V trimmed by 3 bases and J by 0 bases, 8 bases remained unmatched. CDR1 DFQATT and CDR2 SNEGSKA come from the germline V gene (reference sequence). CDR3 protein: CSASGVTSGNQETQYF. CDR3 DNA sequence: TGCAGTGCTAGTGGTGTGACTAGCGGAAACCAAGAGACCCAGTACTTC.

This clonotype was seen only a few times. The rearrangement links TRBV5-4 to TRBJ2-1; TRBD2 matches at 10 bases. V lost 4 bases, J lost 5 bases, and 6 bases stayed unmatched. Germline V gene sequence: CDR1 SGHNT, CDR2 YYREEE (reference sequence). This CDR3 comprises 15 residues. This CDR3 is CASSPAGGRHNEQFF. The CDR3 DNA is TGTGCCAGCAGCCCAGCGGGAGGGAGGCACAATGAGCAGTTCTTC.